This entry features one T cell receptor beta chain sequence. The assay was immunoSEQ multiplex PCR, and TCRdb's table has in-frame clones only and misses some. The sample gives about 170,000 clones, about 93% of which show up once; 4.1% is in the top ten. Looked up from germline, CDR1 is SGHRS and CDR2 is YFSETQ. This CDR3 spans 14 amino acids. Trimming pared 0 bases from V and 8 bases from J, leaving 11 bases between. This sample stems from a study of control samples from healthy donors and cancer patients. The sequence was collected from a woman aged 55-75 years in good health. The rearrangement links TRBV5-1 to TRBJ1-4; D perhaps matches TRBD1 (5 bases). Sequenced: blood. CDR3 region: CASSLERGGEKLFF. CDR3 nucleotide sequence: TGCGCCAGCAGCTTGGAAAGGGGAGGAGAAAAACTGTTTTTT.